These T cell receptor beta chains were read from a single sample in a study of blood T cell repertoires in COVID-19. Clones were sequenced by immunoSEQ multiplex PCR, and TCRdb holds only the in-frame ones, with some missing. This table holds 250,000 to 350,000 clones, approximately 84% found once. Sequencing was done on a sample of peripheral blood. The source is a human donor with COVID-19, enrolled during active disease. The donor label of this sample is uncertain. The CDR3 runs from the conserved cysteine through the conserved F or W. D genes are given only for firm matches. For some rows the clone size is stated as once, few or many, or as a class when expanded; others skip it.

v_call: TRBV20-1; clone_size: NA; d_call: TRBD1; j_call: TRBJ1-1; cdr3_aa: CSASHRGNTEAFF; cdr3_nt: TGCAGTGCTAGTCACAGGGGGAACACTGAAGCTTTCTTT
v_call: TRBV30; clone_size: NA; d_call: TRBD1; j_call: TRBJ2-2; cdr3_aa: CAWIGTGRKTGELFF; cdr3_nt: TGTGCCTGGATAGGGACAGGGAGAAAAACCGGGGAGCTGTTTTTT
v_call: TRBV12-3/TRBV12-4; clone_size: once; d_call: TRBD2; j_call: TRBJ2-1; cdr3_aa: CASRLAGNNEQFF; cdr3_nt: TGTGCCAGCAGACTAGCGGGGAACAATGAGCAGTTCTTC
v_call: TRBV7-8; clone_size: NA; d_call: NA; j_call: TRBJ2-7; cdr3_aa: CASSPLGRYEQYF; cdr3_nt: TGTGCCAGCAGCCCACTAGGTCGCTACGAGCAGTACTTC
v_call: TRBV7-3; clone_size: NA; d_call: TRBD1; j_call: TRBJ2-3; cdr3_aa: CASSPTGDTTDTQYF; cdr3_nt: TGTGCCAGCAGCCCCACAGGGGACACCACAGATACGCAGTATTTT
v_call: TRBV5-1; clone_size: few; d_call: TRBD2; j_call: TRBJ2-1; cdr3_aa: CASSLGLAGEGNEQFF; cdr3_nt: TGCGCCAGCAGCTTGGGACTAGCGGGAGAGGGCAATGAGCAGTTCTTC
v_call: TRBV7-3; clone_size: NA; d_call: NA; j_call: TRBJ2-1; cdr3_aa: CASGAGLYNEQFF; cdr3_nt: TGTGCCAGCGGCGCGGGACTTTACAATGAGCAGTTCTTC
v_call: TRBV7-8; clone_size: NA; d_call: NA; j_call: TRBJ2-1; cdr3_aa: CASSLSSLGGEQFF; cdr3_nt: TGTGCCAGCAGCTTAAGTTCCCTAGGCGGTGAGCAGTTCTTC
v_call: TRBV18; clone_size: few; d_call: TRBD1; j_call: TRBJ1-2; cdr3_aa: CASSPGQGANGYTF; cdr3_nt: TGTGCCAGCTCACCGGGACAGGGGGCGAATGGCTACACCTTC
v_call: TRBV30; clone_size: NA; d_call: NA; j_call: TRBJ1-5; cdr3_aa: CAWSRTSGPQHF; cdr3_nt: TGTGCCTGGAGCCGAACCTCGGGGCCCCAGCATTTT
v_call: TRBV6-5; clone_size: NA; d_call: NA; j_call: TRBJ2-5; cdr3_aa: CASSPGQETQYF; cdr3_nt: TGTGCCAGCAGTCCAGGCCAGGAGACCCAGTACTTC
v_call: TRBV10-3; clone_size: NA; d_call: NA; j_call: TRBJ1-4; cdr3_aa: CANSGSGFEKLFF; cdr3_nt: TGTGCCAACTCCGGTTCAGGGTTCGAAAAACTGTTTTTT
v_call: TRBV19; clone_size: NA; d_call: TRBD2; j_call: TRBJ2-1; cdr3_aa: CASSIWTSGSENEQFF; cdr3_nt: TGTGCCAGTAGTATCTGGACTAGCGGGTCTGAAAATGAGCAGTTCTTC
v_call: TRBV7-2; clone_size: once; d_call: TRBD2; j_call: TRBJ2-1; cdr3_aa: CASSLVLGGGFYNEQFF; cdr3_nt: TGTGCCAGCAGCTTAGTCCTTGGGGGAGGGTTTTACAATGAGCAGTTCTTC
v_call: TRBV28; clone_size: NA; d_call: NA; j_call: TRBJ2-4; cdr3_aa: CASSLRAIADIQYF; cdr3_nt: TGTGCCAGCAGTTTGAGGGCCATCGCGGACATTCAGTACTTC
v_call: TRBV19; clone_size: few; d_call: NA; j_call: TRBJ2-1; cdr3_aa: CASSHAGFSYNEQFF; cdr3_nt: TGTGCCAGTAGTCACGCAGGGTTCTCCTACAATGAGCAGTTCTTC
v_call: TRBV6-5; clone_size: NA; d_call: NA; j_call: TRBJ1-3; cdr3_aa: CASKTVYSGNTIYF; cdr3_nt: TGTGCCAGCAAAACAGTTTACTCTGGAAACACCATATATTTT
v_call: TRBV6-6; clone_size: NA; d_call: NA; j_call: TRBJ1-4; cdr3_aa: CASSQAGGDEKLFF; cdr3_nt: TGTGCCAGCAGCCAAGCGGGGGGTGATGAAAAACTGTTTTTT
v_call: TRBV10-1; clone_size: NA; d_call: TRBD1; j_call: TRBJ2-7; cdr3_aa: CASSGDRDHEQYF; cdr3_nt: TGCGCCAGCAGTGGGGACAGGGACCACGAGCAGTACTTC
v_call: TRBV3-1/TRBV3-2; clone_size: NA; d_call: NA; j_call: TRBJ1-2; cdr3_aa: CASSQDHRGFYTF; cdr3_nt: TGTGCCAGCAGCCAAGATCACCGGGGTTTCTACACCTTC
v_call: TRBV7-2; clone_size: NA; d_call: TRBD2; j_call: TRBJ2-1; cdr3_aa: CASSSSGRVGEQFF; cdr3_nt: TGTGCCAGCAGCTCAAGCGGGAGAGTTGGTGAGCAGTTCTTC
v_call: TRBV5-1; clone_size: NA; d_call: TRBD2; j_call: TRBJ2-3; cdr3_aa: CASSFLAGAVDTQYF; cdr3_nt: TGCGCCAGCAGCTTCTTAGCGGGAGCGGTAGATACGCAGTATTTT
v_call: TRBV29-1; clone_size: NA; d_call: TRBD2; j_call: TRBJ2-1; cdr3_aa: CSAAGVAWTGGEDEQFF; cdr3_nt: TGCAGCGCCGCAGGTGTCGCCTGGACGGGAGGTGAGGATGAGCAGTTCTTC
v_call: TRBV27; clone_size: once; d_call: TRBD1; j_call: TRBJ1-1; cdr3_aa: CASRERGQGALNTEAFF; cdr3_nt: TGTGCCAGCAGGGAGAGGGGACAGGGGGCCCTGAACACTGAAGCTTTCTTT
v_call: TRBV30; clone_size: NA; d_call: TRBD1; j_call: TRBJ1-4; cdr3_aa: CAWSASGTVNEKLFF; cdr3_nt: TGTGCCTGGAGTGCATCCGGGACAGTGAATGAAAAACTGTTTTTT
v_call: TRBV20-1; clone_size: NA; d_call: NA; j_call: TRBJ2-2; cdr3_aa: CSASRSGNTGELFF; cdr3_nt: TGCAGTGCTAGTCGTAGCGGGAACACCGGGGAGCTGTTTTTT
v_call: TRBV10-3; clone_size: once; d_call: NA; j_call: TRBJ2-6; cdr3_aa: CAIKGQPSGANVLTF; cdr3_nt: TGTGCCATCAAAGGACAACCCTCTGGGGCCAACGTCCTGACTTTC
v_call: TRBV14; clone_size: NA; d_call: NA; j_call: TRBJ2-5; cdr3_aa: CASSPSPRAPLPETQYF; cdr3_nt: TGTGCCAGCAGCCCCTCCCCGAGGGCCCCATTGCCGGAGACCCAGTACTTC
v_call: TRBV5-8; clone_size: NA; d_call: NA; j_call: TRBJ2-7; cdr3_aa: CASSGGTLSGYEQYF; cdr3_nt: TGTGCCAGCAGCGGTGGGACTCTCTCCGGGTACGAGCAGTACTTC
v_call: TRBV30; clone_size: NA; d_call: NA; j_call: TRBJ1-5; cdr3_aa: CAWSTGNRNQPQHF; cdr3_nt: TGTGCCTGGAGTACAGGGAATCGCAATCAGCCCCAGCATTTT
v_call: TRBV9; clone_size: few; d_call: TRBD2; j_call: TRBJ2-2; cdr3_aa: CASSASRGLAPTGELFF; cdr3_nt: TGTGCCAGCAGCGCTAGTAGGGGACTAGCCCCCACCGGGGAGCTGTTTTTT
v_call: TRBV6-6; clone_size: NA; d_call: NA; j_call: TRBJ1-1; cdr3_aa: CASIQGGGRNTEAFF; cdr3_nt: TGTGCCAGCATCCAAGGTGGGGGCCGTAACACTGAAGCTTTCTTT
v_call: TRBV6-6; clone_size: NA; d_call: NA; j_call: TRBJ1-1; cdr3_aa: CASSTVSDTEAFF; cdr3_nt: TGTGCCAGCAGTACAGTTTCCGACACTGAAGCTTTCTTT
v_call: TRBV7-2; clone_size: NA; d_call: NA; j_call: TRBJ1-2; cdr3_aa: CASSLFFGGVYRGYTF; cdr3_nt: TGTGCCAGCAGCTTGTTTTTTGGCGGGGTATATCGGGGCTACACCTTC
v_call: TRBV6-5; clone_size: NA; d_call: NA; j_call: TRBJ2-1; cdr3_aa: CASSYPARDEQFF; cdr3_nt: TGTGCCAGCAGTTACCCGGCTAGAGATGAGCAGTTCTTC
v_call: TRBV7-2; clone_size: NA; d_call: TRBD1; j_call: TRBJ1-2; cdr3_aa: CASSQGQGAFYGYTF; cdr3_nt: TGTGCCAGCAGCCAGGGACAGGGGGCATTCTATGGCTACACCTTC
v_call: TRBV19; clone_size: NA; d_call: TRBD2; j_call: TRBJ2-1; cdr3_aa: CGPRLAGLGEQNEQFF; cdr3_nt: TGCGGTCCCCGACTAGCGGGATTGGGGGAACAAAATGAGCAGTTCTTC
v_call: TRBV5-1; clone_size: few; d_call: NA; j_call: TRBJ2-3; cdr3_aa: CASSLDGIDADTQYF; cdr3_nt: TGCGCCAGCAGCTTGGACGGGATAGACGCAGATACGCAGTATTTT
v_call: TRBV27; clone_size: once; d_call: NA; j_call: TRBJ1-5; cdr3_aa: CASSLRGGDPSNQPQHF; cdr3_nt: TGTGCCAGCAGTCTCAGGGGTGGGGACCCTAGCAATCAGCCCCAGCATTTT
v_call: TRBV11-2; clone_size: once; d_call: NA; j_call: TRBJ1-3; cdr3_aa: CASSLNTQYTIYF; cdr3_nt: TGTGCCAGCAGCTTAAATACGCAGTACACCATATATTTT
v_call: TRBV7-3; clone_size: NA; d_call: NA; j_call: TRBJ2-1; cdr3_aa: CASTGGGSVNEQFF; cdr3_nt: TGTGCCAGTACTGGGGGCGGGAGTGTAAATGAGCAGTTCTTC
v_call: TRBV7-9; clone_size: once; d_call: NA; j_call: TRBJ1-1; cdr3_aa: CASNGRGTEAFF; cdr3_nt: TGTGCCAGCAACGGGAGGGGGACTGAAGCTTTCTTT
v_call: TRBV5-1; clone_size: NA; d_call: TRBD2; j_call: TRBJ2-1; cdr3_aa: CASSPGTSENEQFF; cdr3_nt: TGCGCCAGCAGCCCGGGGACTAGCGAAAATGAGCAGTTCTTC
v_call: TRBV11-2; clone_size: NA; d_call: NA; j_call: TRBJ1-2; cdr3_aa: CASSLGGQAGYGYTF; cdr3_nt: TGTGCCAGCAGCTTAGGGGGGCAGGCGGGCTATGGCTACACCTTC
v_call: TRBV3-1/TRBV3-2; clone_size: NA; d_call: TRBD1; j_call: TRBJ1-1; cdr3_aa: CASSQGIWGQGMNTEAFF; cdr3_nt: TGTGCCAGCAGCCAAGGAATTTGGGGACAGGGGATGAACACTGAAGCTTTCTTT
v_call: TRBV5-5; clone_size: once; d_call: NA; j_call: TRBJ1-1; cdr3_aa: CASSLSQGLNTEAFF; cdr3_nt: TGTGCCAGCAGCTTGAGTCAGGGTTTGAACACTGAAGCTTTCTTT
v_call: TRBV4-3; clone_size: once; d_call: NA; j_call: TRBJ1-1; cdr3_aa: CASSQSNQGAFF; cdr3_nt: TGCGCCAGCAGCCAATCTAACCAGGGAGCTTTCTTT
v_call: TRBV28; clone_size: NA; d_call: NA; j_call: TRBJ1-1; cdr3_aa: CASSSRRRKAFF; cdr3_nt: TGTGCCAGCAGTTCCCGCAGGAGGAAAGCTTTCTTT
v_call: TRBV10-1; clone_size: NA; d_call: TRBD2; j_call: TRBJ2-2; cdr3_aa: CASSTGTSGRKTGELFF; cdr3_nt: TGCGCCAGCAGCACCGGGACTAGCGGGAGGAAAACCGGGGAGCTGTTTTTT
v_call: TRBV12-5; clone_size: NA; d_call: NA; j_call: TRBJ1-2; cdr3_aa: CASGLVPDSGYTF; cdr3_nt: TGTGCTAGTGGTTTGGTACCTGACAGTGGCTACACCTTC
v_call: TRBV30; clone_size: NA; d_call: TRBD2; j_call: TRBJ2-3; cdr3_aa: CAWSSIRTSGSRGTDTQYF; cdr3_nt: TGTGCCTGGAGCTCCATTCGGACTAGCGGGAGTCGAGGAACAGATACGCAGTATTTT
v_call: TRBV7-8; clone_size: NA; d_call: TRBD2; j_call: TRBJ2-7; cdr3_aa: CASSFRTSRYEQYF; cdr3_nt: TGTGCCAGCAGCTTCCGGACTAGCCGTTACGAGCAGTACTTC
v_call: TRBV29-1; clone_size: NA; d_call: TRBD1; j_call: TRBJ2-5; cdr3_aa: CSVKTGEETQYF; cdr3_nt: TGCAGCGTTAAGACAGGGGAAGAGACCCAGTACTTC
v_call: TRBV11-2; clone_size: NA; d_call: NA; j_call: TRBJ2-7; cdr3_aa: CASSLASGSYEQYF; cdr3_nt: TGTGCCAGCAGCTTAGCCTCAGGGTCCTACGAGCAGTACTTC
v_call: TRBV7-2; clone_size: few; d_call: NA; j_call: TRBJ2-2; cdr3_aa: CASSLIGGGRTGELFF; cdr3_nt: TGTGCCAGCAGCCTCATAGGTGGAGGGAGGACCGGGGAGCTGTTTTTT
v_call: TRBV2; clone_size: NA; d_call: TRBD1; j_call: TRBJ2-5; cdr3_aa: CASNKDRGLQETQYF; cdr3_nt: TGTGCCAGCAACAAGGACAGGGGGCTTCAAGAGACCCAGTACTTC